The rows below give T cell receptor beta chains drawn from one sample of a study of T cells after posttransplantation cyclophosphamide. Profiling relied on immunoSEQ multiplex PCR, and the TCRdb table lists in-frame clones only, not all of them. Altogether about 9,200 clones are present, roughly 89% being singletons, with the ten largest covering 1.6%. The specimen was memory CD4+ T cells sorted from PBMCs. These receptors originate from a woman aged 55-70 years in good health, CMV-negative, and a related stem cell transplant donor. Both conserved end residues are part of each CDR3. The D gene is left open where the match is weak. Size tells how often a clone was seen (once, few, many) or the class of an expanded clone, and some rows leave it out.

. | . | TRBJ2-1 | TRBV7-3 | CASSRSGALTEQFF | TGTGCCAGCAGCCGATCAGGGGCCCTCACTGAGCAGTTCTTC
. | . | TRBJ1-3 | TRBV28 | CASQSTQDTIYF | TGTGCCAGCCAGTCTACGCAGGACACCATATATTTT
. | . | TRBJ2-7 | TRBV5-4 | CASSLDGTYEQYF | TGTGCCAGCAGCTTGGACGGGACCTACGAGCAGTACTTC
few | TRBD2 | TRBJ2-2 | TRBV7-8 | CASSLMAGGPGELFF | TGTGCCAGCAGCTTAATGGCGGGGGGGCCCGGGGAGCTGTTTTTT
. | TRBD1 | TRBJ1-2 | TRBV27 | CASSPGQVSHGYTF | TGTGCCAGCAGCCCGGGACAGGTCTCCCATGGCTACACCTTC
once | . | TRBJ2-2 | TRBV4-2 | CASSQGGGWNTGELFF | TGTGCCAGCAGCCAAGGAGGGGGTTGGAACACCGGGGAGCTGTTTTTT
. | TRBD1 | TRBJ2-4 | TRBV9 | CASSVGGTGQIWKNIQYF | TGTGCCAGCAGCGTAGGGGGGACAGGGCAAATCTGGAAAAACATTCAGTACTTC
. | TRBD1 | TRBJ2-1 | TRBV30 | CAWSVGGSGKQFF | TGTGCCTGGAGTGTAGGGGGCTCAGGCAAGCAGTTCTTC
once | . | TRBJ2-5 | TRBV19 | CATSTGTGETQYF | TGTGCCACGAGCACAGGGACGGGAGAGACCCAGTACTTC
once | . | TRBJ2-7 | TRBV19 | CASSHWDKRFYEQYF | TGTGCCAGTAGCCACTGGGACAAGCGTTTTTACGAGCAGTACTTC
. | . | TRBJ2-2 | TRBV5-4 | CASSWPGQRAGELFF | TGTGCCAGCAGCTGGCCGGGACAGCGGGCCGGGGAGCTGTTTTTT
. | . | TRBJ2-2 | TRBV4-2 | CASSQEVGGNTGELFF | TGTGCCAGCAGCCAAGAAGTCGGCGGGAACACCGGGGAGCTGTTTTTT
. | . | TRBJ2-1 | TRBV5-6 | CASSLPVGSYNEQFF | TGTGCCAGCAGCCTACCCGTCGGGTCCTACAATGAGCAGTTCTTC